The entry below gives a single TCR beta chain sequence along with its context. CDR3 size: 13 residues. Germline loops: CDR1 MNHEY, CDR2 SMNVEV (reference sequence). V dropped 5 bases and J dropped 4 bases, with 11 bases sitting between them. This sample stems from a study of blood T cell repertoires in COVID-19. Turning to the study itself: Whether acute or convalescent, the COVID-19 samples came from the United States, Italy and Spain.

Only in-frame clones appear in the TCRdb table, and some are missing; sequencing was by immunoSEQ multiplex PCR. The data show about 330,000 clones, about 89% seen once. The chain carries TRBV27 and TRBJ1-2; no definite D call. The TCR originated in a man between 18 and 29 years old who had recovered from COVID-19. The sample consisted of peripheral blood. This chain's CDR3 is CASSPQRSYGYTF. The CDR3 bases are TGTGCCAGCAGTCCCCAAAGGAGCTATGGCTACACCTTC.